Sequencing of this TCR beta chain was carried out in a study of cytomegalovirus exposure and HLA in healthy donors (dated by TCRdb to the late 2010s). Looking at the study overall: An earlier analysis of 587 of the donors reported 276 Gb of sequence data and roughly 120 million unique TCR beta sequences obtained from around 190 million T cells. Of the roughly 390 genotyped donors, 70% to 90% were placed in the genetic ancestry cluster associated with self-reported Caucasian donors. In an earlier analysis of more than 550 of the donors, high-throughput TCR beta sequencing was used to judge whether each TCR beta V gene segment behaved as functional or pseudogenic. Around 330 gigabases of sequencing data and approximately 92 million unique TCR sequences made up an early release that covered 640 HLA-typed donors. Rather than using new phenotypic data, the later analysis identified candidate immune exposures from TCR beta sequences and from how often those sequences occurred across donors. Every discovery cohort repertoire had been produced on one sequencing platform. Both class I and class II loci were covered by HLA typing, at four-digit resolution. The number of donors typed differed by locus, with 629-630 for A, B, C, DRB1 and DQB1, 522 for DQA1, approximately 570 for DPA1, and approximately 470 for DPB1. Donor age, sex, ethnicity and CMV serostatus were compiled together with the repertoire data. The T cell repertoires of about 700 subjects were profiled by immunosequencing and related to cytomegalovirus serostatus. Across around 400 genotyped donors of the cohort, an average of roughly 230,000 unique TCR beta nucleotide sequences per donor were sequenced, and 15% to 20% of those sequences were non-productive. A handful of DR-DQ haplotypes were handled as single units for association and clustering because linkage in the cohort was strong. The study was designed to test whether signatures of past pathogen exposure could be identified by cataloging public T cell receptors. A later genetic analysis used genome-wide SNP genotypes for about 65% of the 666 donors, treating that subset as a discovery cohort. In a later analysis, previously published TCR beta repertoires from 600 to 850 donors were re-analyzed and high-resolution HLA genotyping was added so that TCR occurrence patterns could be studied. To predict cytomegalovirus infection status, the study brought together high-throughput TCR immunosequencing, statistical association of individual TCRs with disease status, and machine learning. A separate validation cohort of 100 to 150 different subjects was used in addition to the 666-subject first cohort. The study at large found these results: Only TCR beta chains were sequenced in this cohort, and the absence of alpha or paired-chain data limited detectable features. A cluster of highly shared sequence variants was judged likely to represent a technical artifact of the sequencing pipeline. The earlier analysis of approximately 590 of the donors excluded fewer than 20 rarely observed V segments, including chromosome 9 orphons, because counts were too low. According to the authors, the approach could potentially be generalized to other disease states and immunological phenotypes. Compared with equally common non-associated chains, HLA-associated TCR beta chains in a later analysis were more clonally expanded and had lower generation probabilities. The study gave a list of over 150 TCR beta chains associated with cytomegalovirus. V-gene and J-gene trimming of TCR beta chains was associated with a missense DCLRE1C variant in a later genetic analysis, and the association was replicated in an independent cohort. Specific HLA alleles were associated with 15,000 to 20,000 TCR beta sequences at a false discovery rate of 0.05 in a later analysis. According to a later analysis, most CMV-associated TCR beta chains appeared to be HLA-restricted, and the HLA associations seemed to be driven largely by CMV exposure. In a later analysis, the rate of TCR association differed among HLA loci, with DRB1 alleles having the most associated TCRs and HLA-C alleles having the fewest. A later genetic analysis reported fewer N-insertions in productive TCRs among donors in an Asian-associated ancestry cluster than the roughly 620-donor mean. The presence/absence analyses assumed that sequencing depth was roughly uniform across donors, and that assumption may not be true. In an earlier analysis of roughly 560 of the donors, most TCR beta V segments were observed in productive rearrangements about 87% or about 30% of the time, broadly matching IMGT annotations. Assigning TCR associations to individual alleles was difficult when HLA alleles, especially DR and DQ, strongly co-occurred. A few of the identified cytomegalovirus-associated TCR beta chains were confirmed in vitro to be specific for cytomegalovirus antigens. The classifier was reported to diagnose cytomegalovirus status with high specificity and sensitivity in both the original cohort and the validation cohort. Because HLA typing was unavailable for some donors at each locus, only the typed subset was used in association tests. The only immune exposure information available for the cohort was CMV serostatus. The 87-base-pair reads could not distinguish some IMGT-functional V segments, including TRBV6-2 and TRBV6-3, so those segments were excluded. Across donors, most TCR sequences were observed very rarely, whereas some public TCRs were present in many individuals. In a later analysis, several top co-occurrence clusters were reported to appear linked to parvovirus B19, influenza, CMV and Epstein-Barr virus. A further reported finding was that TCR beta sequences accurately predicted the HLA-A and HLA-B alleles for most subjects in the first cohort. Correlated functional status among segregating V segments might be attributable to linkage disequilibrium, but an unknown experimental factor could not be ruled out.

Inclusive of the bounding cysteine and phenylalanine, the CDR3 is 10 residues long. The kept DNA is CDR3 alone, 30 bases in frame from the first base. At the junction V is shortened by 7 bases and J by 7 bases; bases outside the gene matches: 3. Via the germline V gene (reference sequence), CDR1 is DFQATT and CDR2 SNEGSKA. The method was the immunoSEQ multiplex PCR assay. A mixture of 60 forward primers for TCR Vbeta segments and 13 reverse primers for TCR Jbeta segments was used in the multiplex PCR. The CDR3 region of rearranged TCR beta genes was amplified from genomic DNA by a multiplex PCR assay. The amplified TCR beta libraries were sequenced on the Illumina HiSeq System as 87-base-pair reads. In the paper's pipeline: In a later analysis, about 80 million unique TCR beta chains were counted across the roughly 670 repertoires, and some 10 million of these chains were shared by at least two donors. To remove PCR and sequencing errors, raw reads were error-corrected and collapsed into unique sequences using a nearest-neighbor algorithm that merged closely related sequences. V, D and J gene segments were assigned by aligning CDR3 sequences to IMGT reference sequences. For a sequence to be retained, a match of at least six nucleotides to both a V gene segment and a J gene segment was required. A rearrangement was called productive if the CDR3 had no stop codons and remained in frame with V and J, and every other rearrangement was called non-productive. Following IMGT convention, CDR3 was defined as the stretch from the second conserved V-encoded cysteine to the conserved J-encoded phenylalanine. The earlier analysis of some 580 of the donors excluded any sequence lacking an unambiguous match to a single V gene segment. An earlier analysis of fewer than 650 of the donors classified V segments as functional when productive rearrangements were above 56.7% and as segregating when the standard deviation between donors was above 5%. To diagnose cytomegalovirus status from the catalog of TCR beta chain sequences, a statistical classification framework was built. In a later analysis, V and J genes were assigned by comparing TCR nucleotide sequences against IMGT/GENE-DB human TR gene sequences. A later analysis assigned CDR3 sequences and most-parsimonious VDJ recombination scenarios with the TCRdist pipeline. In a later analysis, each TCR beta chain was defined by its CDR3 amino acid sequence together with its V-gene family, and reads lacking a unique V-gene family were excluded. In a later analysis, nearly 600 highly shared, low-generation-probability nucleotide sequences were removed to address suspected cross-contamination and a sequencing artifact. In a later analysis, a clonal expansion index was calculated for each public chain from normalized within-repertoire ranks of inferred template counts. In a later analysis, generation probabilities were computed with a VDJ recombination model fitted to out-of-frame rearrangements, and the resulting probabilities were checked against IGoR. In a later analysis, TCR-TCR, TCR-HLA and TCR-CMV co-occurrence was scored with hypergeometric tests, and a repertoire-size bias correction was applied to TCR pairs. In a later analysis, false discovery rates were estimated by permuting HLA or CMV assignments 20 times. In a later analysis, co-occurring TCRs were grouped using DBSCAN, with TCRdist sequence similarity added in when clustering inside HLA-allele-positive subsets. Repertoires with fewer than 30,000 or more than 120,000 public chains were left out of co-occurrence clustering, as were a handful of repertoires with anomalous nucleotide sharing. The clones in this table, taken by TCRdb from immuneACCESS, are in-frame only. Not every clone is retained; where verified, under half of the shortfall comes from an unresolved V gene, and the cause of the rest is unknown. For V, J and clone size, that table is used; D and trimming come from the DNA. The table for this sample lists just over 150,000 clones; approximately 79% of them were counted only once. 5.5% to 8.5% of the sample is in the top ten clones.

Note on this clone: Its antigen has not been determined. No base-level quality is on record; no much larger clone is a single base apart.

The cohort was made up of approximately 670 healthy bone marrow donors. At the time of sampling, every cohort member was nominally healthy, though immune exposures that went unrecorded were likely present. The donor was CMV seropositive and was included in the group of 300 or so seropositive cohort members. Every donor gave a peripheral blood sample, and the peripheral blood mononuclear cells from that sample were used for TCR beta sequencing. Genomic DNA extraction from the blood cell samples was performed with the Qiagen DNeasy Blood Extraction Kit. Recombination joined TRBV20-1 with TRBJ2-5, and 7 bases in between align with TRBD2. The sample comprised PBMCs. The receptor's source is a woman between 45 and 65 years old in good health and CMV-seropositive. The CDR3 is CSVGGGTQYF. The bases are TGCAGTGTTGGGGGGGGGACCCAGTACTTC.